These 19 T cell receptor beta chains share one sample of origin, sequenced in a study of brain T cells in children with intractable seizures. This table comes from immunoSEQ multiplex PCR, and its TCRdb copy is limited to in-frame clones, with some not included. The sample consists of hundreds of thousands of clones, over 85% of them appearing once. Documented time point: blood from clinic visit 5 months post-surgery; TSC patient then seizure free. The material sequenced was peripheral blood, taken roughly 5 months after surgery. These TCRs come from a boy in the first two years of life with tuberous sclerosis and intractable seizures.

The chain has TRBV9 and TRBJ2-1; D unclear. Trimming cost V 4 bases and J 5 bases, with 10 bases left between them. Germline CDR1 is SGDLS and CDR2 is YYNGEE. The CDR3 is 13 amino acids. The CDR3 region is CASSIGPNNEQFF. The CDR3 DNA reads as TGTGCCAGCAGCATCGGGCCTAACAATGAGCAGTTCTTC.

A word on this clone: This same CDR3 is encoded by further DNA sequences in the sample. The V gene is TRBV5-1, the J gene TRBJ1-1, with 9 bases that match TRBD1. CDR3 length: 14 residues. Per the germline V gene, CDR1 is SGHRS and CDR2 is YFSETQ. J gave up 1 base and V 4 bases, and 2 bases lay outside the gene matches. The CDR3 DNA sequence: TGCGCCAGCAGCCCGGACAGGGGGAACACTGAAGCTTTCTTT. This gives the protein CASSPDRGNTEAFF.

This clone was found once. This chain uses TRBV12-3 or TRBV12-4 with TRBJ1-1; D not resolved. The CDR3 consists of 13 residues. V gave up 2 bases and J gave up 5 bases, with 9 bases separating them. The CDR3 here is CASSLPPPTEAFF. The CDR3, as DNA: TGTGCCAGCAGTTTACCCCCTCCTACTGAAGCTTTCTTT.

The genes are TRBV23-1 and TRBJ1-1; tentative D call: TRBD1 (5 bases). TRBV23-1 is identified as an open reading frame with a role that is uncertain. The CDR3 runs to 16 residues. The V end was cut by 8 bases, the J end by 0 bases, with 19 bases between. The CDR3 region is CASGPFRVSMNTEAFF. The CDR3 DNA sequence: TGCGCCAGCGGGCCATTCAGGGTGTCTATGAACACTGAAGCTTTCTTT.

The V gene is TRBV18, the J gene TRBJ1-2; D possibly corresponds to TRBD1 (6 bases). This CDR3 contains 16 residues. Trimming removed 3 bases from V and 5 bases from J, with 19 bases in between. CDR1 KGHSH and CDR2 LQKENI come from the germline V gene. The DNA of the CDR3 is TGTGCCAGCTCACCGTTCGACCGGGGGGCTGAGTATGGCTACACCTTC. This sequence encodes CASSPFDRGAEYGYTF.

The CDR3: CSVSGDGYTF. The CDR3, as DNA: TGCAGCGTTTCAGGGGACGGCTACACCTTC. V usage is TRBV29-1 and J usage is TRBJ1-2; a weak D match, TRBD1 (6 bases). The CDR3 contains 10 residues. Germline V gives CDR1 SQVTM, CDR2 ANQGSEA. V lost 5 bases and J lost 8, with 9 bases in between.

This clone was counted only a few times. The gene calls are TRBV10-1 and TRBJ2-7; D is perhaps TRBD1 (6 bases). This CDR3 spans 14 amino acids. V was shortened by 2 bases and J by 1 base, with 9 bases between the two germline ends. CDR1 and CDR2 (germline): WNHNN, SYGVQD (reference sequence). The CDR3: CASSEGGQSYEQYF. In DNA form, the CDR3 reads TGCGCCAGCAGTGAGGGGGGACAATCCTACGAGCAGTACTTC.

The chain uses TRBV11-2 and TRBJ2-1, with D possibly TRBD2 on 6 matching bases. The germline V gene has CDR1 SGHAT and CDR2 FQNNGV. This CDR3 contains 13 residues. V was shortened by 3 bases and J by 8 bases, with 11 bases between the two germline ends. The CDR3 sequence: CASSFYGEDEQFF. In DNA, the CDR3 is TGTGCCAGCAGCTTTTACGGGGAGGATGAGCAGTTCTTC.

The genes are TRBV5-6 and TRBJ2-7, with TRBD1 as a possible D gene (6 bases). V lost 3 bases to trimming and J lost 5 bases, with 12 bases between them. In germline, CDR1 is SGHDT, CDR2 YYEEEE. This CDR3 contains 13 residues. The CDR3 here is CASSYRVLDEQYF. The CDR3 DNA sequence: TGTGCCAGCAGCTACAGGGTTCTGGACGAGCAGTACTTC.

The V gene is TRBV13, the J gene TRBJ2-3; 13 bases are shared with TRBD2. The germline V gene has CDR1 PRHDT and CDR2 FYEKMQ (reference sequence). The CDR3 is 19 residues long. V lost 4 bases, J lost 4 bases, and 14 bases stayed unmatched. CDR3 protein: CASSSRTSGRLFPADTQYF. The CDR3 coding sequence is TGTGCCAGCAGCTCACGGACTAGCGGGAGATTGTTTCCGGCAGATACGCAGTATTTT.

The J gene is TRBJ2-7, the V gene TRBV11-1; D possibly uses TRBD1 or TRBD2 (5 bases each). The germline gives CDR1 SGHAT, CDR2 FQDESV (reference sequence). This CDR3 region has 15 residues. V lost 1 base and J lost 0, with 10 bases in between. CDR3 sequence reads: CASSLEQEASYEQYF. As DNA, the CDR3 is TGTGCCAGCAGCTTAGAACAGGAGGCCTCCTACGAGCAGTACTTC.

The V call is TRBV5-5, the J call TRBJ2-1; unclear D gene. This CDR3 has 12 residues. V was pared by 2 bases and J by 8 bases, with 8 bases between. Looked up from germline, CDR1 is SGHKS and CDR2 is YYEKEE (reference sequence). The CDR3 protein is CASSLFPDEQFF. The CDR3 nucleotides are TGTGCCAGCAGCTTATTTCCGGATGAGCAGTTCTTC.

This chain links TRBV5-6 with TRBJ1-1; TRBD1 agrees at 9 bases. Germline lookup yields CDR1 SGHDT and CDR2 YYEEEE. After removal of 3 bases from V and 5 bases from J, the junction contained 5 bases not matched to a gene. The CDR3 loop spans 14 amino acids. The CDR3 is CASSYKQGATEAFF. CDR3 sequence (DNA): TGTGCCAGCAGCTATAAACAGGGGGCGACTGAAGCTTTCTTT.

The chain combines TRBV2 with TRBJ2-1; weak D call: TRBD2 (6 bases). The V end was cut by 4 bases, the J end by 0 bases, with 13 bases between. Germline CDR1 SNHLY, CDR2 FYNNEI. This CDR3 has 16 residues. CDR3 sequence (DNA): TGTGCCAGCAGTGTGTGGGACGGGAGCTCCTACAATGAGCAGTTCTTC. Protein sequence: CASSVWDGSSYNEQFF.

The genes are TRBV7-2 and TRBJ2-2; D may be TRBD2 (6 bases). Deletions cut 7 bases from V and 7 bases from J, with 19 bases between. Germline lookup yields CDR1 SGHTA and CDR2 FQGNSA. The CDR3 extends over 15 amino acids. CDR3 bases: TGTGCCAGCACCTTCCTGCCTAGCGCTGTCGGGGAGCTGTTTTTT. It codes for CASTFLPSAVGELFF.

CDR3 sequence: CASSIGQGNQETQYF. CDR3 in DNA: TGTGCCAGCAGTATAGGGCAGGGGAACCAAGAGACCCAGTACTTC. This chain uses TRBV5-4 with TRBJ2-5; the D gene is possibly TRBD1 (6 bases). This CDR3 is built from 15 residues. V was clipped by 5 bases and J by 0 bases, with 14 bases between them. Germline V gene data show CDR1 as SGHNT and CDR2 as YYREEE (reference sequence). The full variable domain, its missing parts supplied by reference TRBV5-4 and TRBJ2-5, is ETGVTQSPTHLIKTRGQQVTLRCSSQSGHNTVSWYQQALGQGPQFIFQYYREEENGRGNFPPRFSGLQFPNYSSELNVNALELDDSALYLCASSIGQGNQETQYFGPGTRLLVL.

This CDR3 reads CASSIGGLENEQFF. DNA of the CDR3: TGTGCCAGTAGTATAGGGGGACTAGAGAATGAGCAGTTCTTC. The V call is TRBV19, the J call TRBJ2-1, with TRBD2 identical over 8 bases. There are 14 residues in the CDR3. Germline CDR1 reads LNHDA; CDR2 reads SQIVND (reference sequence). Trimming cost V 1 base and J 7 bases; bases outside gene matches: 3. Supplemented by reference TRBV19 and TRBJ2-1, the full variable domain reads DGGITQSPKYLFRKEGQNVTLSCEQNLNHDAMYWYRQDPGQGLRLIYYSQIVNDFQKGDIAEGYSVSREKKESFPLTVTSAQKNPTAFYLCASSIGGLENEQFFGPGTRLTVL.

The CDR3 spells CASSTGTGNYGYTF. CDR3 DNA: TGTGCCAGTAGTACAGGGACAGGTAACTATGGCTACACCTTC. The chain is built from TRBV19 and TRBJ1-2; 8 bases agree with TRBD1. Germline loops: CDR1 LNHDA, CDR2 SQIVND (reference sequence). The CDR3 loop spans 14 amino acids. J was trimmed by 1 base and V by 4 bases; bases with no gene match: 2.

This chain links TRBV12-3 or TRBV12-4 with TRBJ1-2; D remains ambiguous. Trimming stripped 6 bases from V and 8 bases from J, with 16 bases between. The length of the CDR3 is 13 residues. This CDR3 reads CASSRGPPLGYTF. As DNA, the CDR3 is TGTGCCAGCAGCCGGGGTCCCCCTCTCGGCTACACCTTC.